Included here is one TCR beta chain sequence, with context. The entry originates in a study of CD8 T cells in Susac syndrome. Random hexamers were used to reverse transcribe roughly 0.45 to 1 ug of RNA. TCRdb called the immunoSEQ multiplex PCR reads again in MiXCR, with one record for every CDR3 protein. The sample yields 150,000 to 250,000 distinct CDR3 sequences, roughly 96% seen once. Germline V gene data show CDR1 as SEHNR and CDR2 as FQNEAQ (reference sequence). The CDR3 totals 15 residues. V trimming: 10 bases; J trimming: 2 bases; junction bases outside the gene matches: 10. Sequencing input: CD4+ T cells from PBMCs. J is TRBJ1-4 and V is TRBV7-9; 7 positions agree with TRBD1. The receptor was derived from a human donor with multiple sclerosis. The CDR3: CATQGGELTNEKLFF. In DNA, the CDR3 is TGTGCCACCCAGGGGGGCGAGCTCACTAATGAAAAACTGTTTTTT.